This paragraph reports one TCR beta chain. Its antigen is not known. This sample stems from a study of T cells in localized non-small cell lung cancer. Regarding the study as a whole: Adjacent lung tissue had a median about 58 of the top 100 clones found in the tumor.

V lost 4 bases and J 4 bases, leaving 18 bases between the germline ends. Germline CDR1 reads SGHTS; CDR2 reads YDEGEE. The CDR3 has 16 amino acids. The method was immunoSEQ multiplex PCR; TCRdb's version includes in-frame clones alone and lacks a portion of them. The sample lists tens of thousands of clones, approximately 81% occurring once. This receptor was taken from a male donor at least 60 years old with stage II lung adenocarcinoma. This sequence joins TRBV5-8 and TRBJ2-1; weak D call: TRBD1 (6 bases). The material sequenced was peripheral blood mononuclear cells, taken before any cancer treatment. Here the CDR3 DNA reads TGTGCCAGCAGCCCTTGGGGGCGGGCGACGTACAATGAGCAGTTCTTC. Translated, it gives CASSPWGRATYNEQFF.